The text below deals with one T cell receptor (beta chain). Its specificity is unknown. These data come from a study of T cell responses to AZD1222 COVID-19 vaccine. Generated by immunoSEQ multiplex PCR, the TCRdb table keeps only in-frame clones and is missing some. The sample carries around 120,000 clones, 84% recorded once. Pooling of second doses given at about 4 or about 12 weeks was done. General study findings and limits: Close to half of all spike-specific TCRs reportedly target regions of the variants that are unmutated.

Sample: peripheral blood, taken 28 days after the second AZD1222 dose. This sequence was found in an adult who received the AZD1222 COVID-19 vaccine.

Here the CDR3 reads CATSDFRGNYGYTF. The CDR3 DNA follows: TGTGCCACCAGTGATTTCCGGGGGAACTATGGCTACACCTTC. V usage is TRBV24-1 and J usage is TRBJ1-2; D is possibly TRBD1 (5 bases). V lost 1 base and J lost 2, with 7 bases in between. The V gene's germline CDR1 is KGHDR and CDR2 SFDVKD. This CDR3 is 14 amino acids long.